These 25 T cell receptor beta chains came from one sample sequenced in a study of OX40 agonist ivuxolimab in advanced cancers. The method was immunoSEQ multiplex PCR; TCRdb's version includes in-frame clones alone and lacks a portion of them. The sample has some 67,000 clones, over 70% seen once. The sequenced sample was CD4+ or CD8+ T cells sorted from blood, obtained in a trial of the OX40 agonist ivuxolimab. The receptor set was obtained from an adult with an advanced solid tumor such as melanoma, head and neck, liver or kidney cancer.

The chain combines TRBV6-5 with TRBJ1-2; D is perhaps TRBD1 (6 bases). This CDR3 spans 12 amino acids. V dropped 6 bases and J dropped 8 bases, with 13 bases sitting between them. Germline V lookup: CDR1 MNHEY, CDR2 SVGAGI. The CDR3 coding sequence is TGTGCCAGCAGCGACAGGCCGTGGGGCTACACCTTC. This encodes CASSDRPWGYTF.

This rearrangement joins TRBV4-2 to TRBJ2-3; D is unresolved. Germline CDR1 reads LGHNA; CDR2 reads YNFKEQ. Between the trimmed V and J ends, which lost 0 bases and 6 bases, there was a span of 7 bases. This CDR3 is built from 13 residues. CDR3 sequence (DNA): TGTGCCAGCAGCCAAGATCGTTGGGATACGCAGTATTTT. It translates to CASSQDRWDTQYF.

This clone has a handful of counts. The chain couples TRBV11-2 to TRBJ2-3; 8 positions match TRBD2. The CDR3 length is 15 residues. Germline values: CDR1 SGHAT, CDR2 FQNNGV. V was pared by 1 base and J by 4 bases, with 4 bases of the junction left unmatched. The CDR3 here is CASSLAGGPADTQYF. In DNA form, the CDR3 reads TGTGCCAGCAGCTTAGCGGGGGGGCCTGCAGATACGCAGTATTTT.

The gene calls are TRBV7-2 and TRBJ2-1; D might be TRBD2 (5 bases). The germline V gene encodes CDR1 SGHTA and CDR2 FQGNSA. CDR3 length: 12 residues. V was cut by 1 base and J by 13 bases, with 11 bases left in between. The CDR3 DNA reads TGTGCCAGCAGCTTAGTTGCGGGTCCCCAGTTCTTC. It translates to CASSLVAGPQFF.

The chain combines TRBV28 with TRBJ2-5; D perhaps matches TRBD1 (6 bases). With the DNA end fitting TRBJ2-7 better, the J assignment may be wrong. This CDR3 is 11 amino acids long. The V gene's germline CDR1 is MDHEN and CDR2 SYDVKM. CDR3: CAVLGGYEQYF. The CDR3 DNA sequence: TGTGCCGTCTTAGGGGGCTACGAGCAGTACTTC.

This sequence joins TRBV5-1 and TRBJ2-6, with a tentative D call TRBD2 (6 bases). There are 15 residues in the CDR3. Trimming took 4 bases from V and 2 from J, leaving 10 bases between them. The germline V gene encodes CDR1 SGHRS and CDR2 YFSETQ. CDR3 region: CASSLGGAGANVLTF. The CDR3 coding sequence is TGCGCCAGCAGCCTGGGAGGAGCTGGGGCCAACGTCCTGACTTTC.

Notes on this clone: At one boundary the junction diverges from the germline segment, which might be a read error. The CDR3 sequence: CASGQGSYGYTF. The CDR3, as DNA: TGCGCCAGTGGACAGGGGTCCTATGGCTACACCTTC. This chain links TRBV5-4 with TRBJ1-2, with TRBD1 matching over 9 bases. Germline CDR1 is SGHNT and CDR2 is YYREEE (reference sequence). This CDR3 region has 12 residues.

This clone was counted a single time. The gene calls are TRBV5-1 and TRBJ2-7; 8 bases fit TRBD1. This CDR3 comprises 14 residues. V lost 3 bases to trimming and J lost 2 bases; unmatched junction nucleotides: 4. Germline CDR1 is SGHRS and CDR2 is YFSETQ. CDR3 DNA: TGCGCCAGCAGCTCCATGACAGGGGCCTACGAGCAGTACGTC. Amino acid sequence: CASSSMTGAYEQYV.

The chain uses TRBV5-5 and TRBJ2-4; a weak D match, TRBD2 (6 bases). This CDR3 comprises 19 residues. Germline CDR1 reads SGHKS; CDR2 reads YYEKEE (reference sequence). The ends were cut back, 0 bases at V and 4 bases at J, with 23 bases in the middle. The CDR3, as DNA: TGTGCCAGCAGCTTGGCCCCTCCCGGCCCCGGCGGGGTTAAAAACATTCAGTACTTC. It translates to CASSLAPPGPGGVKNIQYF.

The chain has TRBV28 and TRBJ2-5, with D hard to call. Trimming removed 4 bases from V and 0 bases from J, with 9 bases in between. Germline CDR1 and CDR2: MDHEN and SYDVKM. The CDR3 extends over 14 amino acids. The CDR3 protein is CASSSKWYQETQYF. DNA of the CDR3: TGTGCCAGCAGTTCCAAGTGGTACCAAGAGACCCAGTACTTC.

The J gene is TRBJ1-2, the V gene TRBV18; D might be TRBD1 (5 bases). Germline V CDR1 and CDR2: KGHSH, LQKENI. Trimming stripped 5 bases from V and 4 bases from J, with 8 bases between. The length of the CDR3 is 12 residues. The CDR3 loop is CASSADSYGYTF. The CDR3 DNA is TGTGCCAGCTCAGCCGACAGCTATGGCTACACCTTC. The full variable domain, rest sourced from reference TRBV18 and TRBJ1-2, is NAGVMQNPRHLVRRRGQEARLRCSPMKGHSHVYWYRQLPEEGLKFMVYLQKENIIDESGMPKERFSAEFPKEGPSILRIQQVVRGDSAAYFCASSADSYGYTFGSGTRLTVV.

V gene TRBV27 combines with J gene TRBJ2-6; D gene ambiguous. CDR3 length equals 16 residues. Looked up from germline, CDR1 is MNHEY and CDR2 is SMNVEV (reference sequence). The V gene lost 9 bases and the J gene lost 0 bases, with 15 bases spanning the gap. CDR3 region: CASTSRLSSGANVLTF. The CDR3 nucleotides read TGTGCCAGTACTTCTCGTTTGAGCTCTGGGGCCAACGTCCTGACTTTC.

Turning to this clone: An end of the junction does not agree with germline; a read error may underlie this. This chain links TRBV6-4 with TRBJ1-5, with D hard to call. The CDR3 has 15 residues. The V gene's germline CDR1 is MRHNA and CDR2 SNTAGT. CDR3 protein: CAISVGEYSNQPQHF. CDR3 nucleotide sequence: TGTGCCATCAGTGTCGGAGAGTATAGCAATCAGCCCCAGCATTTT.

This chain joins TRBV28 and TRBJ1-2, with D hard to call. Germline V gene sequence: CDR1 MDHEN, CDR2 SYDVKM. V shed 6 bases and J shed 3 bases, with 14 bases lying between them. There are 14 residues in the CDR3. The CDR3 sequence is CASSEEGWDYGYTF. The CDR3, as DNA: TGTGCCAGCAGCGAAGAAGGCTGGGACTATGGCTACACCTTC.

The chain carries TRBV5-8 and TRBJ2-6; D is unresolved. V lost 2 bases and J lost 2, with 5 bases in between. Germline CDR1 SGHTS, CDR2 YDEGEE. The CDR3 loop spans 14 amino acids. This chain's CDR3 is CASSFSPGANVLTF. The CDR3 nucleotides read TGTGCCAGCAGCTTTAGCCCTGGGGCCAACGTCCTGACTTTC.

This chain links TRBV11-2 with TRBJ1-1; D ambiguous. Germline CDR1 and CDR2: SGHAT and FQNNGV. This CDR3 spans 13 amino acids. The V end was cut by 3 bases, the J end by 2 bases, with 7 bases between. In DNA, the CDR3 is TGTGCCAGCAGCTTCCCACCAAACACTGAAGCTTTCTTT. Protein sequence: CASSFPPNTEAFF.

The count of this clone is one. The chain's CDR3 is CAISDRDRGSSYEQYF. The DNA of the CDR3 is TGTGCCATCAGTGACCGAGACAGGGGGAGCTCCTACGAGCAGTACTTC. The chain joins TRBV10-3 to TRBJ2-7; 9 nucleotides match TRBD1. The CDR3 covers 16 residues. Germline-derived CDR1 and CDR2 are ENHRY and SYGVKD. The V segment lost 3 bases and the J segment 0 bases; nucleotides outside the gene matches: 6.

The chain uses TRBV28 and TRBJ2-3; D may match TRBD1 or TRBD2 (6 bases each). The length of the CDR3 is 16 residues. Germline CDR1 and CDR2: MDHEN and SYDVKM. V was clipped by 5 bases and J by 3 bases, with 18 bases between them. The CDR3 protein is CASSILRGEITDTQYF. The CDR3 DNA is TGTGCCAGCAGTATTTTAAGGGGGGAAATTACAGATACGCAGTATTTT.

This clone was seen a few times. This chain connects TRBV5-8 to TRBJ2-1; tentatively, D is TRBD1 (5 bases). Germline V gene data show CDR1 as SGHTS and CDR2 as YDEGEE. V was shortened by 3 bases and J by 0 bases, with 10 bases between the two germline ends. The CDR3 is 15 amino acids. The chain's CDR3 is CASSWGSTSYNEQFF. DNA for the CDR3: TGTGCCAGCAGCTGGGGCTCTACCTCCTACAATGAGCAGTTCTTC.

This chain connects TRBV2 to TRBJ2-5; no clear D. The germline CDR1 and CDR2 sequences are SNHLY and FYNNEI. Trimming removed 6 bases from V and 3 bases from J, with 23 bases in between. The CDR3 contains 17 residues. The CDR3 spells CASRSLLGIRKEETQYF. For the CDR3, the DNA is TGTGCCAGCAGGTCCCTATTGGGGATTCGGAAGGAAGAGACCCAGTACTTC.

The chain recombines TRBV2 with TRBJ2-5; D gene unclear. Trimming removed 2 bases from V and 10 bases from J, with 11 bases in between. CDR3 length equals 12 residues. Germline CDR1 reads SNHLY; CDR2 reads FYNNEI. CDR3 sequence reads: CASSEMQVDQYF. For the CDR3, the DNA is TGTGCCAGCAGTGAAATGCAAGTGGACCAGTACTTC.

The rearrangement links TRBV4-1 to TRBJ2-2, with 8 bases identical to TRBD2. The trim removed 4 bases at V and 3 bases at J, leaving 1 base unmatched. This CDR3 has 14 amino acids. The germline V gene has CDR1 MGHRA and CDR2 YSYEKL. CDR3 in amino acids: CASSLLADTGELFF. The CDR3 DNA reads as TGCGCCAGCAGCCTACTAGCGGACACCGGGGAGCTGTTTTTT.

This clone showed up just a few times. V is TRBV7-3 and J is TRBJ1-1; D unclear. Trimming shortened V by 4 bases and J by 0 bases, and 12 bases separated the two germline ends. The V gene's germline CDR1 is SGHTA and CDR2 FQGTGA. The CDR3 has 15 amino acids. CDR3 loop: CASSSTGRLNTEAFF. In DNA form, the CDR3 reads TGTGCCAGCAGCTCCACCGGACGGCTGAACACTGAAGCTTTCTTT.

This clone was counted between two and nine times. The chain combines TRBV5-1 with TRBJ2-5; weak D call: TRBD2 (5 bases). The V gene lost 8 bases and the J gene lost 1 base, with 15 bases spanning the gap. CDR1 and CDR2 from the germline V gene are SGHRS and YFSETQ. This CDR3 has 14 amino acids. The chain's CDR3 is CASQEGFGQETQYF. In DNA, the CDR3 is TGCGCCAGTCAAGAGGGCTTCGGCCAAGAGACCCAGTACTTC.

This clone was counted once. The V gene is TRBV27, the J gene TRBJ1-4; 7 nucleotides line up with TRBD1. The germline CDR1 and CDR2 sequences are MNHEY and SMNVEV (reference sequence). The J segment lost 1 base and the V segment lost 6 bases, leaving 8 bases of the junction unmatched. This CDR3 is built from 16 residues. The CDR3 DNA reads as TGTGCCAGCAGCTCACAGGGGATTGGAACTAATGAAAAACTGTTTTTT. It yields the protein CASSSQGIGTNEKLFF.